Following are 16 T cell receptor beta chains from one sample sequenced in a study of beta chain features in type 1 diabetes. The study, taken as a whole, reports: Shorter TCRB CDR3s, moderately but significantly so, marked every one of the four CD4+ subsets in Type 1 diabetes patients.

Investigators reverse transcribed all isolated RNA, so they sequenced expressed TCRB transcripts. The table came from immunoSEQ multiplex PCR; TCRdb's copy has only in-frame clones and leaves some out. The data show around 600,000 clones, 12% seen once. Antigen specificity for these receptors is unknown. Material: naive CD4+ T cells from blood. These receptors all stem from a man aged 30-40 years with type 1 diabetes.

This clone has more than one count but fewer than ten. Here the CDR3 DNA reads TGTGCCAGCTCACGAAGGACAGATAGCACTGAAGCTTTCTTT. Encoded protein: CASSRRTDSTEAFF. V is TRBV18 and J is TRBJ1-1; D is possibly TRBD1 (6 bases). The CDR3 is made up of 14 amino acids. The V and J ends lost 4 bases and 4 bases respectively, with 13 bases between them. CDR1 and CDR2 (germline): KGHSH, LQKENI.

The chain employs TRBV28 and TRBJ1-6, with 8 bases fitting TRBD1. The CDR3 spans 16 residues. The junction had 10 bases not matched to a gene; V was cut back by 5 bases and J by 7 bases. Looked up from germline, CDR1 is MDHEN and CDR2 is SYDVKM. The CDR3 loop reads CASSRRWTGPNSPLHF. CDR3 DNA sequence: TGTGCCAGCAGTCGACGATGGACAGGGCCAAATTCACCCCTCCACTTT.

The chain joins TRBV6-6 to TRBJ1-6; TRBD1 is a possible D gene (5 bases). Germline CDR1 reads MNHNY; CDR2 reads SVGAGI (reference sequence). The CDR3 spans 14 residues. V dropped 7 bases and J dropped 9 bases, with 16 bases sitting between them. CDR3 region: CASTNLRDSSPLHF. CDR3 DNA: TGTGCCAGCACAAACCTCAGGGATAGTTCACCCCTCCACTTT.

This clone has only a few counts. The V call is TRBV9, the J call TRBJ2-6, with a tentative D call TRBD2 (5 bases). Germline CDR1 SGDLS, CDR2 YYNGEE. The CDR3 covers 18 residues. The ends were cut back, 0 bases at V and 0 bases at J, with 13 bases in the middle. The CDR3 bases are TGTGCCAGCAGCGTAGGCGGAGGAAGGAGCTCTGGGGCCAACGTCCTGACTTTC. This encodes CASSVGGGRSSGANVLTF.

The chain joins TRBV2 to TRBJ1-5; no definite D call. Trimming pared 2 bases from V and 8 bases from J, leaving 4 bases between. CDR1 is SNHLY and CDR2 is FYNNEI in the germline V gene. The CDR3 sequence is 11 residues long. The CDR3 region is CASSETEPQHF. DNA of the CDR3: TGTGCCAGCAGTGAAACAGAGCCCCAGCATTTT.

The CDR3 loop is CAISESKTHAGELFF. The CDR3 coding sequence is TGTGCCATCAGTGAGTCGAAGACCCACGCCGGGGAGCTGTTTTTT. This chain uses TRBV10-3 with TRBJ2-2; D unresolved. CDR3 size: 15 residues. CDR1 and CDR2 from the germline V gene are ENHRY and SYGVKD. Trimming took 0 bases from V and 6 from J, leaving 11 bases between them.

This clone was seen a handful of times. The V gene is TRBV5-1, the J gene TRBJ2-5; D possibly corresponds to TRBD2 (6 bases). Germline V lookup: CDR1 SGHRS, CDR2 YFSETQ. V lost 2 bases, J lost 4 bases, and 12 bases lay in between. This CDR3 contains 14 residues. The CDR3 DNA reads TGCGCCAGCAGCTTTTCCCAGGAGGGAGAGACCCAGTACTTC. Its protein is CASSFSQEGETQYF. Full variable domain (rest looked up from reference TRBV5-1 and TRBJ2-5): KAGVTQTPRYLIKTRGQQVTLSCSPISGHRSVSWYQQTPGQGLQFLFEYFSETQRNKGNFPGRFSGRQFSNSRSEMNVSTLELGDSALYLCASSFSQEGETQYFGPGTRLLVL.

The chain is built from TRBV15 and TRBJ1-3; weak D call: TRBD1 (6 bases). Germline CDR1 LNHNV, CDR2 YYDKDF (reference sequence). The CDR3 is 17 residues long. V was clipped by 2 bases and J by 0 bases, with 14 bases between them. This chain's CDR3 is CATSRSDRTFSGNTIYF. The CDR3 region has the DNA TGTGCCACCAGCAGATCAGACAGGACCTTCTCTGGAAACACCATATATTTT.

This clone was detected a few times. J is TRBJ2-3 and V is TRBV7-2; possibly TRBD1 for D (7 bases). V was trimmed by 8 bases and J by 4 bases, leaving 16 bases between them. Germline values: CDR1 SGHTA, CDR2 FQGNSA. The CDR3 sequence is 14 residues long. The CDR3 sequence is CASARGTLPDTQYF. In DNA form, the CDR3 reads TGTGCCAGCGCCAGGGGGACTCTCCCAGATACGCAGTATTTT.

This clone has just a few counts. V usage is TRBV5-4 and J usage is TRBJ2-2; 7 bases agree with TRBD2. V dropped 4 bases and J dropped 3; count of bases not matched to a gene: 3. CDR1 SGHNT and CDR2 YYREEE come from the germline V gene (reference sequence). The CDR3 runs 14 residues. This CDR3 is CASSRGGDTGELFF. The CDR3 DNA sequence: TGTGCCAGCAGCCGGGGAGGGGACACCGGGGAGCTGTTTTTT.

The rearrangement joins TRBV4-2 to TRBJ1-6; 12 bases are shared with TRBD1. V dropped 2 bases and J dropped 10; count of bases not matched to a gene: 6. Germline CDR1 LGHNA, CDR2 YNFKEQ. CDR3 length: 16 residues. DNA for the CDR3: TGTGCCAGCAGCCAAAGCCGGGACAGGGGGCGATCACCCCTCCACTTT. This codes for CASSQSRDRGRSPLHF.

This clone turned up a few times. The J gene is TRBJ2-1, the V gene TRBV12-5; maybe TRBD1 (6 bases). Trimming removed 1 base from V and 4 bases from J, with 8 bases in between. The CDR3 runs to 14 residues. Germline V gene sequence: CDR1 LGHNT, CDR2 FRNRAP. CDR3: CASGLGDNYNEQFF. As DNA, the CDR3 is TGTGCTAGTGGTTTGGGGGACAATTACAATGAGCAGTTCTTC.

The chain combines TRBV30 with TRBJ1-2; D gene ambiguous. The CDR3 contains 12 residues. Trimming left V 5 bases short and J 4 bases short, with 11 bases between. CDR1 and CDR2 from the germline V gene are GTSNPN and SVGIG (reference sequence). CDR3 in amino acids: CAWAKLPYGYTF. The CDR3 bases are TGTGCCTGGGCTAAGTTACCCTATGGCTACACCTTC.

The chain joins TRBV28 to TRBJ1-5; 9 positions agree with TRBD1. Germline lookup yields CDR1 MDHEN and CDR2 SYDVKM. After removal of 5 bases from V and 6 bases from J, the junction contained 8 bases not matched to a gene. The CDR3 runs to 15 residues. The CDR3 DNA follows: TGTGCCAGCAGTGCCCCGGGACAGGGCGGTCAGCCCCAGCATTTT. Its translation is CASSAPGQGGQPQHF.

The chain recombines TRBV28 with TRBJ1-6; D gene uncertain. The germline CDR1 and CDR2 sequences are MDHEN and SYDVKM. The V end was cut by 9 bases, the J end by 7 bases, with 16 bases between. This CDR3 spans 14 amino acids. CDR3 residues: CASHTAVRNSPLHF. The CDR3 DNA sequence: TGTGCCAGTCACACAGCGGTCAGAAATTCACCCCTCCACTTT.

This clone was recorded a few times. This rearrangement joins TRBV5-1 to TRBJ1-5; D is perhaps TRBD1 (6 bases). This CDR3 comprises 13 residues. Germline V CDR1 and CDR2: SGHRS, YFSETQ. Trimming left V 5 bases short and J 3 bases short, with 9 bases between. The CDR3 region has the DNA TGCGCCAGCAGGCGGGACATCAATCAGCCCCAGCATTTT. As protein: CASRRDINQPQHF.